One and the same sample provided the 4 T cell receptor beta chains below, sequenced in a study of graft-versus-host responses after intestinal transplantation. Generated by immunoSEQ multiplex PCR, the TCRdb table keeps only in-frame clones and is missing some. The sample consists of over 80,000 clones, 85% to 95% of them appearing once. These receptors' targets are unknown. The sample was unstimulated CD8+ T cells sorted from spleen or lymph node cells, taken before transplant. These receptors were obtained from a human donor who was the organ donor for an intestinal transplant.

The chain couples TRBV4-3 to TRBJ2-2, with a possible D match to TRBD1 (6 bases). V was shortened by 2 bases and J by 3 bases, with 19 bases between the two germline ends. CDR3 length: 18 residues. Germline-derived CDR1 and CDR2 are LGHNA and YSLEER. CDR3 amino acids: CASSQSTHRVTDTGELFF. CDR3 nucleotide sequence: TGCGCCAGCAGCCAATCCACCCACAGGGTTACGGACACCGGGGAGCTGTTTTTT.

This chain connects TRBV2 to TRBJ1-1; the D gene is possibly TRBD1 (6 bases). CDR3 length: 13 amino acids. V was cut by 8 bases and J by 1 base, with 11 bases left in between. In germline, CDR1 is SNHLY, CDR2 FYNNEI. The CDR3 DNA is TGTGCCAGCGATCCGGGACAGAACACTGAAGCTTTCTTT. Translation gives CASDPGQNTEAFF.

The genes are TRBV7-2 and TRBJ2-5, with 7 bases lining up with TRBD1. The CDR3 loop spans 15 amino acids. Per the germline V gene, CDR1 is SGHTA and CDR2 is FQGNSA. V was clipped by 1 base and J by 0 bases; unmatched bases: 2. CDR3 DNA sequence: TGTGCCAGCAGCTTAGTCAGGGGGAACCAAGAGACCCAGTACTTC. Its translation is CASSLVRGNQETQYF.

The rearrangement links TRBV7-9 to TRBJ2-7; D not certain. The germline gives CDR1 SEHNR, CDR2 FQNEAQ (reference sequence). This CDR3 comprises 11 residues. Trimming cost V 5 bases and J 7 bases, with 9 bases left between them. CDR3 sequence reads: CASSNNKEQYF. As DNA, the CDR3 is TGTGCCAGCAGCAATAACAAGGAGCAGTACTTC.